Below, 14 T cell receptor beta chains from the same sample are listed, as sequenced in a study of T cells in Graves' hyperthyroidism and ophthalmopathy. Researchers amplified the TCR beta CDR3 regions from RNA transcripts. First-round RT-PCR targeting the TCR CDR3 was performed with the HTBI primer set. TCRdb reprocessed the multiplex PCR reads with MiXCR, giving one entry per CDR3 protein. The sample has around 450,000 distinct CDR3 sequences, around 14% seen once. Sequencing was performed on blood. These receptors were obtained from a woman between 18 and 29 years old with Graves' hyperthyroidism.

The table lists this clonotype with a few counts. The V call is TRBV7-3, the J call TRBJ1-2, with D perhaps matching TRBD1 (6 bases). The V gene's germline CDR1 is SGHTA and CDR2 FQGTGA. The CDR3 totals 13 residues. Trimming shortened V by 5 bases and J by 5 bases, and 12 bases separated the two germline ends. The chain's CDR3 is CASSHRDGYGYTF. In DNA form, the CDR3 reads TGTGCCAGCAGCCACAGGGACGGATATGGCTACACCTTC.

This clonotype was observed many times. V and J are TRBV20-1 and TRBJ2-1; TRBD2 agrees at 8 bases. This CDR3 is built from 13 residues. CDR1 is DFQATT, CDR2 SNEGSKA, per germline (reference sequence). The trim removed 6 bases at V and 0 bases at J, leaving 1 base unmatched. The CDR3 reads CSATSGSYNEQFF. As DNA, the CDR3 is TGCAGTGCAACTAGCGGCTCCTACAATGAGCAGTTCTTC.

This clonotype has ten or more counts. The chain combines TRBV9 with TRBJ2-7, with no clear D. The CDR3 contains 13 residues. Germline CDR1 is SGDLS and CDR2 is YYNGEE. V lost 3 bases and J lost 1, with 8 bases in between. CDR3: CASSGVNSYEQYF. DNA for the CDR3: TGTGCCAGCAGCGGGGTTAATTCCTACGAGCAGTACTTC.

This rearrangement joins TRBV7-6 to TRBJ2-1, with 10 positions matching TRBD2. The germline V gene has CDR1 SGHVS and CDR2 FNYEAQ. J lost 9 bases, V lost 1 base, and 6 bases had no gene match. The CDR3 length is 15 residues. CDR3 protein: CASSLGLAGASEQFF. CDR3 in DNA: TGTGCCAGCAGCTTAGGGCTAGCGGGAGCCAGTGAGCAGTTCTTC.

This clonotype was counted at least ten times. The V and J genes are TRBV6-1 and TRBJ1-3, with unresolved D. This CDR3 has 15 residues. Trimming took off 5 bases at V and 2 bases at J, with 13 bases between the two ends. Germline V gene data show CDR1 as MNHNS and CDR2 as SASEGT. CDR3 amino acids: CASSRLAGAGNTIYF. CDR3 DNA sequence: TGTGCCAGCAGTCGCTTAGCGGGAGCTGGAAACACCATATATTTT.

This clonotype was recorded at least ten times. This chain links TRBV7-8 with TRBJ2-7; D unresolved. Germline-derived CDR1 and CDR2 are SGHVS and FQNEAQ. V was cut by 4 bases and J by 4 bases, with 14 bases left in between. The CDR3 loop spans 14 amino acids. This chain's CDR3 is CASSSRPDRYEQYF. CDR3 nucleotide sequence: TGTGCCAGCAGCTCCCGGCCTGACCGGTACGAGCAGTACTTC.

The table lists this clonotype with many counts. The rearrangement joins TRBV3-1 to TRBJ1-5; D is unresolved. Trimming left V 1 base short and J 11 bases short, with 9 bases between. Germline CDR1 LGHDT, CDR2 YNNKEL (reference sequence). The CDR3 has 12 residues. The CDR3 coding sequence is TGTGCCAGCAGCCAAGGAGGGATAGCCCAGCATTTT. Translating it yields CASSQGGIAQHF.

This chain connects TRBV29-1 to TRBJ2-1; D ambiguous. Between the trimmed V and J ends, which lost 4 bases and 2 bases, there was a span of 12 bases. CDR1 is SQVTM and CDR2 is ANQGSEA in the germline V gene. The CDR3 spans 14 residues. The CDR3 DNA sequence: TGCAGCGTTGTTTACCTTGCCGCCTACAATGAGCAGTTCTTC. Residues: CSVVYLAAYNEQFF.

V is TRBV19 and J is TRBJ1-5; 12 bases are a match to TRBD1. V trimming: 5 bases; J trimming: 2 bases; junction bases outside the gene matches: 7. This CDR3 has 17 residues. Germline V lookup: CDR1 LNHDA, CDR2 SQIVND (reference sequence). CDR3 residues: CASSLGQGAPGNQPQHF. DNA of the CDR3: TGTGCCAGTAGTTTGGGACAGGGGGCGCCGGGCAATCAGCCCCAGCATTTT.

This chain links TRBV12-3 or TRBV12-4 with TRBJ1-3; TRBD1 matches at 9 bases. The CDR3 is made up of 16 amino acids. V shed 4 bases and J 0 bases; nucleotides not matched to a gene: 4. In DNA, the CDR3 is TGTGCCAGCAGTTCGGACAGGGGCCACTCTGGAAACACCATATATTTT. It specifies CASSSDRGHSGNTIYF.

This clonotype appeared a few times. This chain connects TRBV5-4 to TRBJ1-2, with 7 bases aligning to TRBD1. The ends lost 5 bases at V and 1 base at J; junction bases unmatched: 11. The CDR3 is 16 amino acids. CDR1 is SGHNT, CDR2 YYREEE, per germline (reference sequence). The chain's CDR3 is CASSLNPTGSNYGYTF. CDR3 DNA sequence: TGTGCCAGCAGTCTAAACCCGACAGGGAGTAACTATGGCTACACCTTC.

This clonotype occurred once. This chain uses TRBV11-2 with TRBJ1-2, with TRBD1 matching 7 bases. CDR3 size: 13 residues. CDR1 is SGHAT and CDR2 is FQNNGV in the germline V gene. J gave up 4 bases and V 5 bases, and 4 bases lay outside the gene matches. For the CDR3, the DNA is TGTGCCAGCAGCACGACAGGGCCCTATGGCTACACCTTC. Its translation is CASSTTGPYGYTF.

This clonotype was seen ten or more times. The chain has TRBV28 and TRBJ1-5; a possible D gene is TRBD1 (5 bases). Germline assignment: CDR1 MDHEN and CDR2 SYDVKM. Trimming pared 5 bases from V and 0 bases from J, leaving 20 bases between. The CDR3 runs 18 residues. The CDR3 DNA is TGTGCCAGCAGTCTCACCCTCGGCGGGGGTTATAGCAATCAGCCCCAGCATTTT. Translated, it gives CASSLTLGGGYSNQPQHF.

This clonotype was seen more than once but under ten times. The V and J genes are TRBV14 and TRBJ1-2, with 8 nucleotides matching TRBD1. With V trimmed by 5 bases and J by 8 bases, 7 bases remained unmatched. The CDR3 consists of 13 residues. The germline gives CDR1 SGHDN, CDR2 FVKESK. CDR3 loop: CASSTRPGGGYTF. The CDR3 bases are TGTGCCAGCAGCACGCGACCAGGGGGCGGCTACACCTTC.